The T cell receptor beta chain described here comes from a study of a mutant IDH1 vaccine in newly diagnosed glioma. The wider study: Treated patients were roughly 62% male, approximately 38% female, mean age approximately 40 years. Standard pretreatment was either radiotherapy, temozolomide, or, for most, radiochemotherapy with temozolomide.

Study-wide points: Pseudoprogression appears to have had no connection to changes in top peripheral T cell clonotypes.

Germline lookup yields CDR1 SGHNT and CDR2 YYREEE (reference sequence). The CDR3 consists of 13 residues. The germline V and J ends were trimmed by 0 bases and 2 bases, with 5 bases remaining between them. Data came from immunoSEQ multiplex PCR; TCRdb stores just in-frame clones and leaves some out. The repertoire consists of about 16,000 clones, with around four fifths occurring once and the leading ten covering more than 8.5%. This sample's time point: baseline, week 1 (first vaccination visit). As for treatment: pre-vaccination baseline after standard-of-care therapy. New WHO grade 3 or 4 astrocytomas that were IDH1-mutant and ATRX-lost occurred in the donors. Notes on this clone: The target antigen is unknown.

The clonotype originates from a man aged 35-49 years with glioma. The sample here was PBMCs, taken from a glioma patient treated with radiotherapy, temozolomide or both. This chain joins TRBV5-4 and TRBJ2-5, with unresolved D. The CDR3 DNA sequence: TGTGCCAGCAGCTTGGATCCGCAAGAGACCCAGTACTTC. Residues: CASSLDPQETQYF.